These T cell receptor beta chains were read from a single sample in a study of early T cells in non-severe SARS-CoV-2 infection. TCRdb re-analysed the 5' RACE reads in MiXCR, keeping a single row per CDR3 protein. The sample has more than 65,000 distinct CDR3 sequences, approximately 15% seen once; the top ten hold approximately 3.8%. Sequenced material: whole blood, taken at baseline. The receptors come from an adult who was a healthcare worker with PCR-confirmed SARS-CoV-2 infection or an uninfected control (not recorded which). Each CDR3 is given with its conserved first and last residue. A D gene is named only where the DNA matches it firmly. Where a row states a size, it is once, few, many or the class of an expanded clone; other rows omit it.

v_call	clone_size	d_call	j_call	cdr3_nt	cdr3_aa
TRBV21-1	many	.	TRBJ2-7	TGTGCCAGCAGCCTACCGGGACGGGGGTGGTACGAGCAGTACTTC	CASSLPGRGWYEQYF
TRBV29-1	.	TRBD2	TRBJ2-2	TGCAGCGCGAAGCTAGCGGACACCGGGGAGCTGTTTTTT	CSAKLADTGELFF
TRBV7-2	.	TRBD2	TRBJ2-3	TGTGCCAGCACCCTAACCTACCTTGGCGGGAGATTAAGCACAGATACGCAGTATTTT	CASTLTYLGGRLSTDTQYF
TRBV19	.	.	TRBJ2-1	TGTGCCAGTAGAAGGGCTAGCTCAAGTGAGCAGTTCTTC	CASRRASSSEQFF
TRBV2	many	.	TRBJ2-3	TGTGCCAGCAGTGAACGCAGGGGTATCACAGATACGCAGTATTTT	CASSERRGITDTQYF
TRBV25-1	.	.	TRBJ2-5	TGTGCCAGCAGTGAATGGGCAGGACATGAGACCCAGTACTTC	CASSEWAGHETQYF
TRBV7-8	many	TRBD2	TRBJ2-1	TGTGCCAGCAGCAGCCGACTAGCGGGAGGTACAAATGAGCAGTTCTTC	CASSSRLAGGTNEQFF
TRBV19	many	.	TRBJ2-7	TGTGCCAGTAGGAATCGGGCAGGCCCGGGCCCCTACGAGCAGTACTTC	CASRNRAGPGPYEQYF
TRBV28	.	TRBD1	TRBJ2-3	TGTGCCAGCAGTCTCTGGACAGGCTCTAGCACAGATACGCAGTATTTT	CASSLWTGSSTDTQYF
TRBV20-1	few	TRBD2	TRBJ2-7	TGCAGTGCCATGATGGGCGGGAGGGACTACGAGCAGTACTTC	CSAMMGGRDYEQYF
TRBV7-2	.	.	TRBJ2-3	TGTGCCAGCACCCAAATCACTAGCACAGATACGCAGTATTTT	CASTQITSTDTQYF
TRBV28	many	.	TRBJ1-1	TGTGCCAGCAGTTTTTCGGGCCCCGGGGACACTGAAGCTTTCTTT	CASSFSGPGDTEAFF
TRBV7-3	few	.	TRBJ2-2	TGTGCCAGCAGCTCCCCTGGTACCGGGGAGCTGTTTTTT	CASSSPGTGELFF
TRBV5-6	few	TRBD2	TRBJ2-1	TGTGCCAGCAGCTTGACTAGCGGGAGCTTGCCTAAGCAGTTCTTC	CASSLTSGSLPKQFF
TRBV5-1	.	.	TRBJ2-5	TGCGCCAGCAGATCCCAAGCGTCGGGAGAGACCCAGTACTTC	CASRSQASGETQYF
TRBV12-3/TRBV12-4	.	.	TRBJ2-1	TGTGCCAGCAGTTTACGTGAGCAGTTCTTC	CASSLREQFF
TRBV5-4	.	TRBD2	TRBJ2-3	TGTGCCAGCAGCCGTAGACTAGCGGGAGGGCCAGATACGCAGTATTTT	CASSRRLAGGPDTQYF
TRBV6-1	.	.	TRBJ2-1	TGTGCCAGCAGCCGGGACACTTACAATGAGCAGTTCTTC	CASSRDTYNEQFF
TRBV28	many	.	TRBJ2-7	TGTGCCAGCAGTTTTGATGGGGGGCTTGACGAGCAGTACTTC	CASSFDGGLDEQYF
TRBV7-9	few	.	TRBJ2-7	TGTGCCAGCAGCCCGGGGAGGACCCCCCACGAGCAGTACTTC	CASSPGRTPHEQYF
TRBV27	few	.	TRBJ2-7	TGTGCCAGCAGTCTTAGCGGAGAACCCCCTCGCGAGCAGTACTTC	CASSLSGEPPREQYF
TRBV9	many	.	TRBJ2-3	TGTGCCAGCAGCACACACCCAGATACGCAGTATTTT	CASSTHPDTQYF
TRBV7-8	few	TRBD1	TRBJ2-3	TGTGCCAGCAGCTCGGGACAGATTTTCACAGATACGCAGTATTTT	CASSSGQIFTDTQYF
TRBV28	few	.	TRBJ2-1	TGTGCCAGCAGTTCCCTCTCGGGAGAGGGCAATGAGCAGTTCTTC	CASSSLSGEGNEQFF
TRBV28	many	TRBD2	TRBJ2-1	TGTGCCAGCAGGCCCCCCGGGAGGGGAAATGAGCAGTTCTTC	CASRPPGRGNEQFF
TRBV27	many	.	TRBJ1-5	TGTGCCAGCAGTTTAGGACTGCCAAATCAGCCCCAGCATTTT	CASSLGLPNQPQHF
TRBV6-5	.	.	TRBJ2-7	TGTGCCAGCAGTTACTCAGAGGGGTTGGGGCAGTACTTC	CASSYSEGLGQYF
TRBV24-1	many	TRBD2	TRBJ2-2	TGTGCCACCAGTGATTTCGATTTTGGGACTAGCGGGAAAAACACCGGGGAGCTGTTTTTT	CATSDFDFGTSGKNTGELFF
TRBV29-1	.	.	TRBJ2-2	TGCAGCGTTGAGGGAACCGGGGAGCTGTTTTTT	CSVEGTGELFF
TRBV30	.	TRBD2	TRBJ2-2	TGTGCCTGGAGTGTACCTGGCGGGAGGCGGGGCGGGGAGCTGTTTTTT	CAWSVPGGRRGGELFF
TRBV2	few	.	TRBJ1-3	TGTGCCAGCACCTACGGTGGAGAGGACACCATATATTTT	CASTYGGEDTIYF
TRBV11-2	few	TRBD2	TRBJ2-1	TGTGCCAGCAGACTAGCGCTATACAATGAGCAGTTCTTC	CASRLALYNEQFF
TRBV7-9	few	TRBD2	TRBJ2-3	TGTGCCAGCAGCGAGAGCGGGATTAGCACAGATACGCAGTATTTT	CASSESGISTDTQYF
TRBV15	many	.	TRBJ2-1	TGTGCCACCGGACGGTCCTACAATGAGCAGTTCTTC	CATGRSYNEQFF
TRBV30	many	.	TRBJ1-2	TGTGCCTGGGCAGGGGCGGTCGGCTACACCTTC	CAWAGAVGYTF
TRBV28	.	.	TRBJ2-4	TGTGCCAGCAGTACAGGGTTAGCCAAAAACATTCAGTACTTC	CASSTGLAKNIQYF
TRBV5-1	once	TRBD2	TRBJ2-1	TGCGCCAGCAGCTTAGGCGGCGGGAGATCCTACAATGAGCAGTTCTTC	CASSLGGGRSYNEQFF
TRBV19	.	.	TRBJ1-5	TGTGCCAGTAGTATAGCTGGTCCGCCCCAGCATTTT	CASSIAGPPQHF
TRBV7-8	few	TRBD1	TRBJ2-2	TGTGCCAGCAGCTCGGACAGGTTCGGGGAGCTGTTTTTT	CASSSDRFGELFF
TRBV20-1	few	.	TRBJ2-3	TGCAGTGCTAGAGTCCCCTTCCGGTCACTAGGCCCCACAGATACGCAGTATTTT	CSARVPFRSLGPTDTQYF
TRBV28	.	.	TRBJ1-1	TGTGCCAGCAGTTCTCGGACTGAAGCTTTCTTT	CASSSRTEAFF
TRBV12-3/TRBV12-4	.	TRBD1	TRBJ2-3	TGTGCCAGCAGTTCCCCCCCGGGACAGGGTCTAGCTAACACACACACAGATACGCAGTATTTT	CASSSPPGQGLANTHTDTQYF
TRBV7-9	many	.	TRBJ2-7	TGTGCCAGCAGCTTGGGGGTTAGCGCCGAGCAGTACTTC	CASSLGVSAEQYF
TRBV7-2	many	.	TRBJ1-3	TGTGCCAGCAGCTTAGCAGGGCGGGGGCAAGACACCATATATTTT	CASSLAGRGQDTIYF
TRBV14	.	.	TRBJ2-3	TGTGCCAGCAGCGGGCAGCGAGGGATTGATACGCAGTATTTT	CASSGQRGIDTQYF
TRBV6-6	few	.	TRBJ2-1	TGTGCCAGCAGTTACTCGCGGGGGCCCTCCTACAATGAGCAGTTCTTC	CASSYSRGPSYNEQFF
TRBV7-9	few	TRBD1	TRBJ2-7	TGTGCCAGCAGCCCCCGGGACAGAGACTACGAGCAGTACTTC	CASSPRDRDYEQYF
TRBV4-2	.	TRBD2	TRBJ2-5	TGTGCCAGCAGCCAAGATCACTCCGCTAGCGGGAGAGGAGAGACCCAGTACTTC	CASSQDHSASGRGETQYF
TRBV27	.	.	TRBJ2-1	TGTGCCAGCCCCCCGAGCCCGAGCTCCTACAATGAGCAGTTCTTC	CASPPSPSSYNEQFF
TRBV11-2	few	.	TRBJ2-3	TGTGCCAGCAGCCGGGATACGCAGTATTTT	CASSRDTQYF
TRBV28	few	.	TRBJ2-1	TGTGCCAGCAGACTAGGACAGTTTTTTTCAGAGCAGTTCTTC	CASRLGQFFSEQFF
TRBV7-2	many	.	TRBJ2-1	TGTGCCAGCAGCCAAACGAGTTACAATGAGCAGTTCTTC	CASSQTSYNEQFF
TRBV5-4	many	.	TRBJ2-5	TGTGCCAGCAGCTTTCAAGGAGGGGAGACCCAGTACTTC	CASSFQGGETQYF
TRBV5-6	few	.	TRBJ1-6	TGTGCCAGCAGCGGCGGCTCCTATAATTCACCCCTCCACTTT	CASSGGSYNSPLHF
TRBV5-1	few	TRBD1	TRBJ1-1	TGCGCCAGCAGCCGGGACAGCTCGAACACTGAAGCTTTCTTT	CASSRDSSNTEAFF
TRBV19	.	.	TRBJ1-2	TGTGCCAGTAGACCAACAAGAGGGGTGATGGACGGCTACACCTTC	CASRPTRGVMDGYTF
TRBV27	.	TRBD1	TRBJ1-2	TGTGCCAGCAGACCTGAGGACAGGGCCTATGGCTACACCTTC	CASRPEDRAYGYTF
TRBV2	few	.	TRBJ2-5	TGTGCCAGCAACCCCGACCCGGCGAAGGGAGAGACCCAGTACTTC	CASNPDPAKGETQYF
TRBV7-9	many	.	TRBJ2-1	TGTGCCAGCACCCATCTGGGGCACGTTCTGGAGCAGTTCTTC	CASTHLGHVLEQFF